This TCR beta chain emerged from a study of T cell changes during pregnancy in multiple sclerosis. This table comes from immunoSEQ multiplex PCR, and its TCRdb copy is limited to in-frame clones, with some not included. The table shows about 31,000 clones, with around 90% occurring only once. Trimming shortened V by 3 bases and J by 6 bases, and 14 bases separated the two germline ends. The germline gives CDR1 LNHDA, CDR2 SQIVND (reference sequence). This CDR3 has 14 residues. The sequence derives from a female donor in good health, enrolled as a control in a pregnancy study. Sample: CD4+ T cells from peripheral blood mononuclear cells, taken in the first trimester of pregnancy. The rearrangement uses TRBV19 and TRBJ1-2, with TRBD1 as a possible D gene (6 bases). The CDR3 DNA reads TGTGCCAGTAGTATCCTGGGGGGGCAGCATGGCTACACCTTC. Translated: CASSILGGQHGYTF.